This entry concerns a single T cell receptor beta chain. The sample comes from a study of blood T cell repertoires in COVID-19. Produced via immunoSEQ multiplex PCR; TCRdb's table is partial and in-frame only. Found here are some 490,000 clones, roughly nine tenths of them singletons; the top ten hold roughly 8.5%. In germline, CDR1 is SGDLS, CDR2 YYNGEE. Between the trimmed V and J ends, which lost 0 bases and 2 bases, there was a span of 6 bases. The CDR3 totals 15 residues. The sample taken for sequencing was PBMCs or T cells enriched from blood (not recorded which). The J gene is TRBJ1-6, the V gene TRBV9; no reliable D call. This TCR was sampled from an older woman who had recovered from COVID-19. CDR3 region: CASSVAGTYNSPLHF. As DNA, the CDR3 is TGTGCCAGCAGCGTAGCAGGAACCTATAATTCACCCCTCCACTTT.